The 13 T cell receptor beta chains listed next were all sequenced from one sample in a study of Graves' ophthalmopathy and Graves' hyperthyroidism. RNA transcripts were the template, and TCR beta CDR3 regions were amplified from them. Scientists carried out first-round RT-PCR using HTBI primers and then a second-round multiplex PCR. TCRdb recomputed calls from the multiplex PCR reads with MiXCR, one row per CDR3 protein. The sample shows some 370,000 distinct CDR3 sequences, 15% to 20% of them seen only once. The sequenced sample was peripheral blood. The source is an adult woman with stable Graves' hyperthyroidism.

This clonotype was detected ten times or more. V is TRBV4-1 and J is TRBJ2-4; D might be TRBD2 (5 bases). Germline CDR1 MGHRA, CDR2 YSYEKL. V lost 1 base and J 6 bases, leaving 13 bases between the germline ends. The CDR3 is made up of 15 amino acids. The CDR3 nucleotides read TGCGCCAGCAGCCAAGCTCAAGAAACTAGAAACATTCAGTACTTC. It yields the protein CASSQAQETRNIQYF.

This sequence joins TRBV7-2 and TRBJ1-5; TRBD1 agrees at 7 bases. The germline V gene has CDR1 SGHTA and CDR2 FQGNSA. With 5 bases clipped from V and 3 bases from J, the junction kept 7 bases outside the gene matches. The CDR3 is 15 amino acids. CDR3 residues: CASSETGAINQPQHF. In DNA form, the CDR3 reads TGTGCCAGCAGCGAAACAGGGGCCATCAATCAGCCCCAGCATTTT.

This clonotype was seen many times. CDR3 sequence reads: CASSEALTGVRNQPQHF. The CDR3 DNA reads TGTGCCAGCAGTGAAGCGCTCACAGGGGTTCGCAATCAGCCCCAGCATTTT. The chain links TRBV6-1 to TRBJ1-5, with 7 bases identical to TRBD1. The germline gives CDR1 MNHNS, CDR2 SASEGT. The trim removed 0 bases at V and 2 bases at J, leaving 7 bases unmatched. This CDR3 is 17 amino acids long.

This clonotype occurred many times. The CDR3 loop is CASSSYPGGGYEQYF. The DNA for the CDR3 is TGTGCCAGCAGCTCGTATCCGGGGGGAGGTTACGAGCAGTACTTC. The V call is TRBV6-2 or TRBV6-3, the J call TRBJ2-7; TRBD2 agrees at 7 bases. CDR3 length: 15 amino acids. Unmatched junction bases numbered 12, after V lost 6 bases and J lost 4 bases. CDR1 and CDR2 (germline): MNHEY, SVGEGT.

This clonotype was counted many times. A much larger clonotype is one base distant, so this may be a read error. This is likely a read error, given that the CDR3 carries no conserved phenylalanine or tryptophan at its end. This sequence joins TRBV15 and TRBJ1-2; D may be TRBD1 (6 bases). CDR3 length: 14 residues. The V and J ends lost 4 bases and 6 bases respectively, with 15 bases between them. Germline V lookup: CDR1 LNHNV, CDR2 YYDKDF (reference sequence). The CDR3 nucleotides read TGTGCCACCAGCATTTACAGGGTTTTGGATGGCTACACCCTC. Translated, it gives CATSIYRVLDGYTL.

This clonotype was seen many times. This chain links TRBV5-1 with TRBJ1-1; 9 nucleotides agree with TRBD1. Germline lookup yields CDR1 SGHRS and CDR2 YFSETQ. The CDR3 is 15 amino acids. The J segment lost 1 base and the V segment lost 3 bases, leaving 4 bases of the junction unmatched. Here the CDR3 reads CASSWGQGSNTEAFF. The DNA of the CDR3 is TGCGCCAGCAGCTGGGGACAGGGATCGAACACTGAAGCTTTCTTT.

This clonotype was picked up many times. The chain is built from TRBV9 and TRBJ2-7; 8 bases line up with TRBD2. Per germline, CDR1 SGDLS and CDR2 YYNGEE. The CDR3 runs 14 residues. V lost 0 bases and J lost 3; bases outside the gene matches: 2. In DNA, the CDR3 is TGTGCCAGCAGCGTAGATGGGACTAGCTACGAGCAGTACTTC. Residues: CASSVDGTSYEQYF. The full variable domain, rest sourced from reference TRBV9 and TRBJ2-7, is DSGVTQTPKHLITATGQRVTLRCSPRSGDLSVYWYQQSLDQGLQFLIQYYNGEERAKGNILERFSAQQFPDLHSELNLSSLELGDSALYFCASSVDGTSYEQYFGPGTRLTVT.

This clonotype was recorded at least ten times. The rearrangement joins TRBV6-5 to TRBJ2-5, with 12 bases fitting TRBD2. The CDR3 loop spans 16 amino acids. In germline, CDR1 is MNHEY, CDR2 SVGAGI. J gave up 2 bases and V 7 bases, and 8 bases lay outside the gene matches. CDR3 DNA: TGTGCCAGCACCAACTCGGGACTAGCGGGTCAAGAGACCCAGTACTTC. Its protein product is CASTNSGLAGQETQYF.

This clonotype came up many times. The chain is built from TRBV11-1 and TRBJ1-2, with a possible D match to TRBD1 (5 bases). The CDR3 contains 16 residues. CDR1 and CDR2 from the germline V gene are SGHAT and FQDESV (reference sequence). The V gene lost 4 bases and the J gene lost 5 bases, with 20 bases spanning the gap. In DNA form, the CDR3 reads TGTGCCAGCAGCTCCGGGGGGACCGCTGGGGCTTATGGCTACACCTTC. Its translation is CASSSGGTAGAYGYTF.

This clonotype was observed at least ten times. Here the CDR3 DNA reads TGTGCCAGCAGCCCTGACTTCACCGCCTATGGCTACACCTTC. Translation gives CASSPDFTAYGYTF. V usage is TRBV16 and J usage is TRBJ1-2, with no clear D. Trimming removed 4 bases at V and 4 bases at J, with 13 bases between. This CDR3 has 14 amino acids. Germline V gives CDR1 KGHSY, CDR2 FQNENV.

This clonotype was counted between two and nine times. V is TRBV2 and J is TRBJ2-5; D ambiguous. This CDR3 has 13 residues. The V end was cut by 6 bases, the J end by 2 bases, with 10 bases between. Germline V gene sequence: CDR1 SNHLY, CDR2 FYNNEI. The CDR3 reads CASSRNHQETQYF. The CDR3 DNA is TGTGCCAGCAGCCGCAATCATCAAGAGACCCAGTACTTC.

This clonotype was observed many times. J is TRBJ2-2 and V is TRBV10-3; D unresolved. Germline CDR1 and CDR2: ENHRY and SYGVKD. The V end lost 8 bases, the J end lost 3 bases, and 16 bases lay between the germline ends. The CDR3 loop spans 15 amino acids. CDR3 in DNA: TGTGCCATCGGACCCGCTCAGAGATACACCGGGGAGCTGTTTTTT. Protein sequence: CAIGPAQRYTGELFF.

This clonotype was observed many times. The chain uses TRBV20-1 and TRBJ1-1; 7 bases fit TRBD1. CDR3 length: 13 amino acids. V trimming: 5 bases; J trimming: 3 bases; junction bases outside the gene matches: 6. Per the germline V gene, CDR1 is DFQATT and CDR2 is SNEGSKA (reference sequence). CDR3 DNA: TGCAGTGCTTCCCAGGGGGGGTACACTGAAGCTTTCTTT. Protein product: CSASQGGYTEAFF.